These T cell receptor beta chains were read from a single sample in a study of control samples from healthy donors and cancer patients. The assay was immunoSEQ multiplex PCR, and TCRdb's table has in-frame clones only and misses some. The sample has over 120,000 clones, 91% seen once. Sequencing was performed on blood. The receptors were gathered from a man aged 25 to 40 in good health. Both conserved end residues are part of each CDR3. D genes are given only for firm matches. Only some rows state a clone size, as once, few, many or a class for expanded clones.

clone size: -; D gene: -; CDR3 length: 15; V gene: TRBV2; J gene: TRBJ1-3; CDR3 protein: CASSEGSGIGNTIYF; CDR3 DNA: TGTGCCAGCAGTGAAGGTAGCGGGATCGGAAACACCATATATTTT
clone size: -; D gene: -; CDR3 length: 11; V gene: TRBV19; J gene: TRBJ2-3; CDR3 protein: CASSAFDTQYF; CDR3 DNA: TGTGCCAGTAGCGCCTTTGATACGCAGTATTTT
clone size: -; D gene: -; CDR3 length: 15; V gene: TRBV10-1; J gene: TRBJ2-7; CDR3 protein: CASSESRDRAYEQYF; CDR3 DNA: TGCGCCAGCAGTGAAAGCCGGGACCGAGCATACGAGCAGTACTTC
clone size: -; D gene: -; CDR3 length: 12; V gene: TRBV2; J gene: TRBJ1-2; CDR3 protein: CASTGVNYGYTF; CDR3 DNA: TGTGCCAGCACAGGGGTAAACTATGGCTACACCTTC
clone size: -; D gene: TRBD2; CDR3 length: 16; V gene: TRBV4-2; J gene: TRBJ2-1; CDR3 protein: CASSQDSLAQNNEQFF; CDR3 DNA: TGTGCCAGCAGCCAAGACTCACTAGCGCAGAACAATGAGCAGTTCTTC
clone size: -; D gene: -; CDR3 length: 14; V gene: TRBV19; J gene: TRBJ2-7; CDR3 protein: CASSIGSRGYEQYF; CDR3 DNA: TGTGCCAGTAGTATAGGCTCTAGAGGCTACGAGCAGTACTTC
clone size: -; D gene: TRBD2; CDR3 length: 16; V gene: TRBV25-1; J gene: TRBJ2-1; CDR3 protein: CASSERGGVSYNEQFF; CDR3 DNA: TGTGCCAGCAGCGAAAGGGGAGGGGTTTCCTACAATGAGCAGTTCTTC
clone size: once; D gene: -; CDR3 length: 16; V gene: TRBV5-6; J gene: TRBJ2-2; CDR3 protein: CASSLGRVPNTGELFF; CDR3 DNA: TGTGCCAGCAGCTTGGGTAGGGTCCCAAACACCGGGGAGCTGTTTTTT
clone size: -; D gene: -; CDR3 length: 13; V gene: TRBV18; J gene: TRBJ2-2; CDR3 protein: CASSPANTGELFF; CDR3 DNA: TGTGCCAGCTCACCCGCGAACACCGGGGAGCTGTTTTTT
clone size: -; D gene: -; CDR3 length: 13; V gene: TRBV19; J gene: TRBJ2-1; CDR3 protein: CASGPGQLYEQFF; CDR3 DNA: TGTGCCAGTGGGCCGGGACAATTGTATGAGCAGTTCTTC
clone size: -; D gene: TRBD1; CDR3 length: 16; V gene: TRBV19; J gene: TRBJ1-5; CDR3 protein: CASSIVHRGSNQPQHF; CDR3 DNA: TGTGCCAGTAGTATAGTTCACAGGGGGAGCAATCAGCCCCAGCATTTT
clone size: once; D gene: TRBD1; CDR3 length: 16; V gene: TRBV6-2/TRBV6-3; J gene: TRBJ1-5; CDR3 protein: CASSPSGTGQHQPQHF; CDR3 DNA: TGTGCCAGCAGTCCCTCCGGGACAGGCCAACATCAGCCCCAGCATTTT
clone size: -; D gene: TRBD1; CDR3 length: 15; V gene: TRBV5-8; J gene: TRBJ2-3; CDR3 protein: CASSEGQGFTDTQYF; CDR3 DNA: TGTGCCAGCAGCGAGGGACAGGGGTTCACAGATACGCAGTATTTT
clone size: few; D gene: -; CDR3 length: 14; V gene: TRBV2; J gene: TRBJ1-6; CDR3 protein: CASSLDSHNSPLHF; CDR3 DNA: TGTGCCAGCAGTCTGGACAGTCATAATTCACCCCTCCACTTT
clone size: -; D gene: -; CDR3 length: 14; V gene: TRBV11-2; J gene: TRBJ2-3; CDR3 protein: CASSSSLSTDTQYF; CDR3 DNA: TGTGCCAGCAGTTCTAGCTTAAGCACAGATACGCAGTATTTT
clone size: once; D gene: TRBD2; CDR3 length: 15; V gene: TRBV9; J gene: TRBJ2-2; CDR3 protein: CASSVATAGGGELFF; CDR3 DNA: TGTGCCAGCAGCGTAGCTACGGCGGGGGGCGGGGAGCTGTTTTTT
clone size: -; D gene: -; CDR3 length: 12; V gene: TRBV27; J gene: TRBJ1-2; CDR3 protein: CASSPRGYGYTF; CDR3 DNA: TGTGCCAGCAGTCCTCGGGGCTATGGCTACACCTTC
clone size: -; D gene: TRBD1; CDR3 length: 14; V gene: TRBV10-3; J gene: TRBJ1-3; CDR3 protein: CAIRQGAPGNTIYF; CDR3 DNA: TGTGCCATCAGACAGGGGGCGCCTGGAAACACCATATATTTT
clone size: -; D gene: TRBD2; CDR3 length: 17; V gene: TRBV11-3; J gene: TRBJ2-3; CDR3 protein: CASSLGLAGVSGDTQYF; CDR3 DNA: TGTGCCAGCAGCCTGGGACTAGCGGGGGTCTCAGGAGATACGCAGTATTTT
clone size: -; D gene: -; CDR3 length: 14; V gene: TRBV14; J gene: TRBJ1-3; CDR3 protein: CASSRPGTGNTIYF; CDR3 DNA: TGTGCCAGCAGCCGGCCAGGGACTGGAAACACCATATATTTT
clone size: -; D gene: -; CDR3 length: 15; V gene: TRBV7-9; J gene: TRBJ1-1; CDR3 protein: CASSLAAQGNTEAFF; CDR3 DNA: TGTGCCAGCAGCTTAGCGGCGCAGGGGAACACTGAAGCTTTCTTT
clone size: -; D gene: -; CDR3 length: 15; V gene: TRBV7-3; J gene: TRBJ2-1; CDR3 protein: CASSLTGTTYNEQFF; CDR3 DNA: TGTGCCAGCAGCTTAACAGGGACCACCTACAATGAGCAGTTCTTC
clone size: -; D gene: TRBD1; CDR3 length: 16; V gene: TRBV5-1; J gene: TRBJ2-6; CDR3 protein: CASSFGQGLRANVLTF; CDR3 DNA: TGCGCCAGCAGCTTTGGACAGGGTTTACGGGCCAACGTCCTGACTTTC